What follows is one TCR beta chain and its context. The source of the sample is a study of identifying expanded T cells in peripheral blood. TCRdb's table, derived via immunoSEQ multiplex PCR, lists solely in-frame clones and lacks some. The profile covers 55,000 to 60,000 clones, with roughly 89% appearing a single time and roughly 3.5% taken by the ten largest. Trimming left V 3 bases short and J 8 bases short, with 17 bases between. This CDR3 contains 15 residues. CDR1 is GTSNPN and CDR2 is SVGIG in the germline V gene (reference sequence). The V and J genes are TRBV30 and TRBJ1-6; D unresolved. Sequencing was done on a sample of blood. This TCR came from a person between 18 and 75 years old in good health. In DNA form, the CDR3 reads TGTGCCTGGAGCGTAATGGAGGGTGAGCATTCACCCCTCCACTTT. Translation: CAWSVMEGEHSPLHF.